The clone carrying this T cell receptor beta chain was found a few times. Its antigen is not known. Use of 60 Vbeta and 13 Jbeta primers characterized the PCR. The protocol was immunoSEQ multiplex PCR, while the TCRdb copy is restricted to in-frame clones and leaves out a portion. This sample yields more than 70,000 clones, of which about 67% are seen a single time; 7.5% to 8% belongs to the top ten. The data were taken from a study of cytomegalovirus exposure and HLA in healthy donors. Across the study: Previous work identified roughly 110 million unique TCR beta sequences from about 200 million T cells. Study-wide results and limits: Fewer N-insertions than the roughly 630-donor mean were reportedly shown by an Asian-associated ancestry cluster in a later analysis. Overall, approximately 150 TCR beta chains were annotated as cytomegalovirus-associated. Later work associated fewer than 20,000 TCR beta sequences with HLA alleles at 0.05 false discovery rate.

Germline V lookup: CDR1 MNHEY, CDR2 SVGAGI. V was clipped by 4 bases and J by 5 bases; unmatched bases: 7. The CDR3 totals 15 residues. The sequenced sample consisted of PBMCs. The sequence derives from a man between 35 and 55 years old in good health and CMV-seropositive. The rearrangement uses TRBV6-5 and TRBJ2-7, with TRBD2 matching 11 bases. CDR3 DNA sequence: TGTGCCAGCAGTTCCCGACTAGCGGGACTCAACGAGCAGTACTTC. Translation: CASSSRLAGLNEQYF.